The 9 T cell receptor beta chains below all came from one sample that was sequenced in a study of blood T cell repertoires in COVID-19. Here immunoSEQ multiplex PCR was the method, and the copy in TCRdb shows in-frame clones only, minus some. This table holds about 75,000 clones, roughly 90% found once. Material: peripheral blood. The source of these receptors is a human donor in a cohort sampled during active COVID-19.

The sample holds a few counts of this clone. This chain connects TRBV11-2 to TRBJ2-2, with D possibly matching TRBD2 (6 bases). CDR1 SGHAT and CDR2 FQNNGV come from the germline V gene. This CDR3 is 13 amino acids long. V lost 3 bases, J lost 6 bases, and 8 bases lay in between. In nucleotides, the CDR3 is TGTGCCAGCAGCTTCGGAGGGCCCGGGGAGCTGTTTTTT. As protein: CASSFGGPGELFF. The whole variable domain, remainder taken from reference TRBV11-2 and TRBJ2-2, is EAGVAQSPRYKIIEKRQSVAFWCNPISGHATLYWYQQILGQGPKLLIQFQNNGVVDDSQLPKDRFSAERLKGVDSTLKIQPAKLEDSAVYLCASSFGGPGELFFGEGSRLTVL.

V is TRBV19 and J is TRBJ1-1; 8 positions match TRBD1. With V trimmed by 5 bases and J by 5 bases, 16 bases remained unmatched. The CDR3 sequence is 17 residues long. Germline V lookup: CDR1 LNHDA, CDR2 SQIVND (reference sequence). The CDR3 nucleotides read TGTGCCAGTAGTTCCACAACAGGGGGGTATCTAAGGACTGAAGCTTTCTTT. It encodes CASSSTTGGYLRTEAFF.

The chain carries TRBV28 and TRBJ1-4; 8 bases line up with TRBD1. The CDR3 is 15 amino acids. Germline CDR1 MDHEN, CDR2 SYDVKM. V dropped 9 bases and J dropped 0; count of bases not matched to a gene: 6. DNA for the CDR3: TGTGCCAGTCAGGGGGCCTCTGCAACTAATGAAAAACTGTTTTTT. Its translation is CASQGASATNEKLFF.

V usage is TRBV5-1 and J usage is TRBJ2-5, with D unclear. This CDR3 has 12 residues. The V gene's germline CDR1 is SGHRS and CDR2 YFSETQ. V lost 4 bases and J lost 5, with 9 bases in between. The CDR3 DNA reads TGCGCCAGCAGCGATAGTTTTGAGACCCAGTACTTC. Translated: CASSDSFETQYF.

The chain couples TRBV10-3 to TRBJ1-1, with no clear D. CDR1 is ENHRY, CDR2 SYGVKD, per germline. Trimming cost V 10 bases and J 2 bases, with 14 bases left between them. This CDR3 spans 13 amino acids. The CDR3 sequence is CATGIEINTEAFF. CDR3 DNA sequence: TGTGCCACAGGAATTGAAATTAACACTGAAGCTTTCTTT.

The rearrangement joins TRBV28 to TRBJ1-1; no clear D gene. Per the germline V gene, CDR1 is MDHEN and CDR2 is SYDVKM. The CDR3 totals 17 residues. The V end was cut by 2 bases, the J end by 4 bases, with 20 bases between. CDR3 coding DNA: TGTGCCAGCAGTTTACTCAGGAGGAGGTCTAGGTCCACTGAAGCTTTCTTT. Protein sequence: CASSLLRRRSRSTEAFF.

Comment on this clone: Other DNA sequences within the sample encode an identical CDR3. Here the CDR3 reads CASSLTSGSYNEQFF. CDR3 bases: TGCGCCAGCAGCCTAACTAGCGGGAGTTACAATGAGCAGTTCTTC. The chain joins TRBV5-1 to TRBJ2-1, with 11 bases lining up with TRBD2. Looked up from germline, CDR1 is SGHRS and CDR2 is YFSETQ. This CDR3 is 15 amino acids long. Trimming removed 4 bases from V and 4 bases from J; junction bases left unmatched: 4.

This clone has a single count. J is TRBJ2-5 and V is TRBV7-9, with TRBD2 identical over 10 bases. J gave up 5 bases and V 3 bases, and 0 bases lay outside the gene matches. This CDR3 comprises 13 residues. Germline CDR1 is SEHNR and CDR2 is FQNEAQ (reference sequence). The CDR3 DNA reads TGTGCCAGCAGCTTTAGCGGGAGGGAGACCCAGTACTTC. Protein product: CASSFSGRETQYF.

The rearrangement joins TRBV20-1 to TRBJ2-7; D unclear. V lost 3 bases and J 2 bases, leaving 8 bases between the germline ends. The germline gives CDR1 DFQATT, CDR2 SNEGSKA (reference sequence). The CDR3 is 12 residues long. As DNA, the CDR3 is TGCAGTGCTAGTCCGGTTCCCTACGAGCAGTACTTC. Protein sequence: CSASPVPYEQYF.